The 4 T cell receptor beta chains below come from one sample, sequenced in a study of blood T cell repertoires in COVID-19. Some clones are missing from TCRdb's copy, which holds only in-frame ones; the method was immunoSEQ multiplex PCR. The sample lists around 220,000 clones, about four fifths occurring once. Sample: peripheral blood. All receptors derive from a woman older than 75 with COVID-19, enrolled during active disease.

The CDR3 loop reads CASSFVSSAEAFF. The CDR3 region has the DNA TGTGCCAGCAGCTTTGTTTCATCGGCTGAAGCTTTCTTT. The V call is TRBV7-3, the J call TRBJ1-1; D not resolved. Trimming shortened V by 3 bases and J by 6 bases, and 11 bases separated the two germline ends. Germline V gene lookup returns CDR1 SGHTA and CDR2 FQGTGA. The length of the CDR3 is 13 residues.

The CDR3 coding sequence is TGTGCCAGCAGCTCCTCGGGAGGCCCATGGAATGAGCAGTTCTTC. Protein product: CASSSSGGPWNEQFF. This rearrangement joins TRBV7-2 to TRBJ2-1; 7 nucleotides match TRBD2. This CDR3 is 15 amino acids long. Losses at the gene ends were 4 bases for V and 7 bases for J; bases not matched to a gene: 10. CDR1 and CDR2 from the germline V gene are SGHTA and FQGNSA.

The rearrangement links TRBV24-1 to TRBJ2-1; TRBD2 is a possible D gene (6 bases). The ends were cut back, 2 bases at V and 10 bases at J, with 14 bases in the middle. Germline CDR1 KGHDR, CDR2 SFDVKD. This CDR3 spans 14 amino acids. Written as DNA, the CDR3 is TGTGCCACCAGTGATTCGGGGCTCCGGGGGGAGCAGTTCTTC. Encoded protein: CATSDSGLRGEQFF.

In DNA form, the CDR3 reads TGTGCCAGCAGCCCGGCGGGGATTTCCTATGGCTACACCTTC. Its protein is CASSPAGISYGYTF. The rearrangement joins TRBV5-6 to TRBJ1-2; no reliable D call. This CDR3 is 14 amino acids long. Trimming removed 4 bases from V and 4 bases from J, with 14 bases in between. CDR1 SGHDT and CDR2 YYEEEE come from the germline V gene.